These T cell receptor beta chains were read from a single sample in a study of blood T cell repertoires in COVID-19. The repertoire was sequenced with immunoSEQ multiplex PCR; TCRdb's copy has only in-frame clones and lacks some. The sample records approximately 300,000 clones, roughly nine tenths being singletons. The specimen was peripheral blood. Receptors originate from a young man who had recovered from COVID-19. CDR3s include the opening cysteine and the closing phenylalanine or tryptophan. D genes are given only for firm matches. A row's size may be missing; if present it is once, few, many or a size class.

D	V	J	size	CDR3	DNA
.	TRBV9	TRBJ1-4	.	CASSVVDGNGEKLFF	TGTGCCAGCAGCGTAGTGGACGGGAACGGAGAAAAACTGTTTTTT
TRBD2	TRBV7-3	TRBJ2-1	.	CASSLSSGRGDEQFF	TGTGCCAGCAGCTTAAGTAGCGGGAGAGGGGATGAGCAGTTCTTC
.	TRBV27	TRBJ2-1	.	CASSFKAGREQFF	TGTGCCAGCAGTTTTAAAGCTGGCAGGGAGCAGTTCTTC
.	TRBV6-5	TRBJ2-7	.	CASSYSAQFYEQYF	TGTGCCAGCAGTTACTCGGCCCAATTCTACGAGCAGTACTTC
TRBD1	TRBV30	TRBJ1-1	.	CARWTGGNTEAFF	TGTGCCAGATGGACAGGGGGGAACACTGAAGCTTTCTTT
.	TRBV9	TRBJ2-6	.	CASSVALAGVTGANVLTF	TGTGCCAGCAGCGTGGCGTTGGCAGGGGTCACTGGGGCCAACGTCCTGACTTTC
TRBD1	TRBV2	TRBJ2-2	.	CASRGTDMNTGELFF	TGTGCCAGCAGGGGGACAGATATGAACACCGGGGAGCTGTTTTTT
.	TRBV30	TRBJ1-3	few	CAWTKSGNTIYF	TGTGCCTGGACAAAATCTGGAAACACCATATATTTT
.	TRBV6-1	TRBJ2-2	.	CASSEADLRTVWAGELFF	TGTGCCAGCAGTGAAGCGGACCTCCGGACAGTTTGGGCCGGGGAGCTGTTTTTT
TRBD1	TRBV11-2	TRBJ1-4	.	CASRIRQGSEKLFF	TGTGCCAGCAGAATCCGACAGGGGAGCGAAAAACTGTTTTTT
.	TRBV3-1/TRBV3-2	TRBJ2-3	once	CASSHGTSTDTQYF	TGTGCCAGCAGCCACGGGACTAGCACAGATACGCAGTATTTT